These T cell receptor beta chains were read from a single sample in a study of blood T cell repertoires in COVID-19. The protocol was immunoSEQ multiplex PCR, while the TCRdb copy is restricted to in-frame clones and leaves out a portion. The data show approximately 410,000 clones, about nine tenths seen once. Sequencing used peripheral blood. The receptor source for this set is a woman aged 30 to 39 with active or convalescent COVID-19. CDR3s include the opening cysteine and the closing phenylalanine or tryptophan. A D gene is named only where the DNA matches it firmly. Rows may omit the clone size; those that give it use once, few, many or a size class.

V gene	clone size	D gene	J gene	CDR3 protein	CDR3 DNA
TRBV9	-	TRBD1	TRBJ1-3	CASSVGGQYISGNTIYF	TGTGCCAGCAGCGTAGGGGGACAGTATATCTCTGGAAACACCATATATTTT
TRBV10-2	-	TRBD1	TRBJ1-2	CASLQGALYGYTF	TGCGCCAGCTTACAGGGGGCGCTTTATGGCTACACCTTC
TRBV27	-	-	TRBJ1-1	CASSLSLGADTEAFF	TGTGCCAGCAGTTTATCGCTGGGGGCGGACACTGAAGCTTTCTTT
TRBV6-5	-	-	TRBJ1-2	CASSYRQGDGYTF	TGTGCCAGCAGTTACCGTCAAGGGGATGGCTACACCTTC
TRBV2	-	TRBD1	TRBJ2-4	CASRDTGGTKNIQYF	TGTGCCAGCAGGGATACAGGGGGGACCAAAAACATTCAGTACTTC
TRBV6-2/TRBV6-3	-	TRBD1	TRBJ2-7	CASSYRTGGGGEQYF	TGTGCCAGCAGTTACCGGACAGGGGGTGGTGGGGAGCAGTACTTC
TRBV3-1/TRBV3-2	-	-	TRBJ1-2	CASSQVAGNYGYTF	TGTGCCAGCAGCCAAGTAGCAGGGAACTATGGCTACACCTTC
TRBV4-1	-	-	TRBJ1-5	CASSQSTASNQPQHF	TGCGCCAGCAGCCAGTCGACAGCTAGCAATCAGCCCCAGCATTTT
TRBV24-1	-	-	TRBJ2-1	CATSDPRSYNEQFF	TGTGCCACCAGTGACCCCCGCTCCTACAATGAGCAGTTCTTC
TRBV10-1	-	TRBD1	TRBJ2-5	CASSDGTGGEAETQYF	TGCGCCAGCAGTGACGGGACAGGGGGCGAGGCTGAGACCCAGTACTTC
TRBV29-1	-	-	TRBJ1-1	CSVTPGGAPEAFF	TGCAGCGTCACACCTGGAGGGGCCCCTGAAGCTTTCTTT
TRBV19	-	TRBD1	TRBJ1-3	CASSKGQGASGNTIYF	TGTGCCAGTAGTAAGGGACAGGGGGCTTCTGGAAACACCATATATTTT
TRBV7-9	-	-	TRBJ1-1	CASSLGQGEAFF	TGTGCCAGCAGCTTAGGTCAGGGTGAAGCTTTCTTT
TRBV12-3/TRBV12-4	-	TRBD1	TRBJ2-7	CASTRQGLYEQYF	TGTGCCAGCACAAGACAGGGGTTATACGAGCAGTACTTC
TRBV4-2	-	-	TRBJ1-1	CASSQDPLVEEGTEAFF	TGTGCCAGCAGCCAAGATCCCCTAGTGGAGGAGGGCACTGAAGCTTTCTTT
TRBV7-8	few	-	TRBJ1-1	CASSLVLDGRGAFF	TGTGCCAGCAGCTTAGTACTAGACGGACGGGGAGCTTTCTTT
TRBV5-1	-	-	TRBJ1-2	CASSLESNFYGYTF	TGCGCCAGCAGCTTGGAGAGCAACTTCTATGGCTACACCTTC
TRBV5-1	-	TRBD1	TRBJ2-3	CASSSPDRATDTQYF	TGCGCCAGCAGCTCCCCGGACAGGGCAACGGATACGCAGTATTTT
TRBV19	-	-	TRBJ1-1	CAIEIQGANTEAFF	TGTGCCATCGAAATACAGGGAGCGAACACTGAAGCTTTCTTT
TRBV7-6	-	TRBD2	TRBJ2-3	CASSPRLAETDTQYF	TGTGCCAGCAGCCCGAGACTAGCGGAGACAGATACGCAGTATTTT
TRBV7-9	-	TRBD2	TRBJ2-2	CASSLTSGGGTGELFF	TGTGCCAGCAGCCTAACTAGCGGGGGAGGCACCGGGGAGCTGTTTTTT
TRBV11-2	-	-	TRBJ1-1	CASREEGGDLNTEAFF	TGTGCCAGCAGGGAAGAGGGGGGGGACTTGAACACTGAAGCTTTCTTT
TRBV25-1	-	-	TRBJ1-4	CASSESSNEKLFF	TGTGCCAGCAGTGAATCCAGTAATGAAAAACTGTTTTTT
TRBV18	-	-	TRBJ1-1	CASSPNPSLLTSMNTEAFF	TGTGCCAGCTCTCCGAACCCTTCACTGCTTACCTCTATGAACACTGAAGCTTTCTTT
TRBV6-1	-	-	TRBJ2-7	CASSETGTFLYEQYF	TGTGCCAGCAGTGAAACAGGTACCTTTTTATACGAGCAGTACTTC
TRBV10-2	once	-	TRBJ2-1	CAIASEAALSSYNEQFF	TGCGCCATCGCGAGCGAGGCCGCTTTAAGCTCCTACAATGAGCAGTTCTTC
TRBV4-1	-	TRBD1	TRBJ1-3	CASSYDREAGNTIYF	TGCGCCAGCAGCTATGACAGGGAGGCTGGAAACACCATATATTTT
TRBV2	-	TRBD2	TRBJ2-1	CASRGTSGRAGVPYNEQFF	TGTGCCAGCAGGGGGACTAGCGGGAGGGCAGGAGTACCCTACAATGAGCAGTTCTTC